The 3 T cell receptor beta chains below were found in one sample sequenced in a study of blood T cell repertoires in COVID-19. TCRdb's copy holds only in-frame clones and misses some; the assay was immunoSEQ multiplex PCR. The repertoire holds 250,000 or so clones, with around 87% as singletons. What was sequenced was peripheral blood. The receptors stem from a woman aged 70-85 years with active or convalescent COVID-19.

The chain carries TRBV29-1 and TRBJ1-3; the D is unclear. Germline-derived CDR1 and CDR2 are SQVTM and ANQGSEA. V dropped 7 bases and J dropped 1 base, with 14 bases sitting between them. This CDR3 region has 14 residues. The CDR3 DNA sequence: TGCAGCGCCTATACTACATATTCTGGAAACACCATATATTTT. This codes for CSAYTTYSGNTIYF.

This chain uses TRBV6-6 with TRBJ1-2, with a tentative D call TRBD1 (5 bases). Trimming stripped 7 bases from V and 3 bases from J, with 9 bases between. The CDR3 sequence is 12 residues long. Germline CDR1 MNHNY, CDR2 SVGAGI (reference sequence). CDR3 sequence reads: CASIRADYGYTF. Here the CDR3 DNA reads TGTGCCAGCATCAGGGCAGACTATGGCTACACCTTC.

The chain employs TRBV4-3 and TRBJ2-1; 7 bases are shared with TRBD2. The V and J ends lost 1 base and 9 bases, in that order; junction bases with no gene match: 9. Germline V gene lookup returns CDR1 LGHNA and CDR2 YSLEER. The CDR3 consists of 15 residues. CDR3 residues: CASSQATAGRVEQFF. Written as DNA, the CDR3 is TGCGCCAGCAGCCAAGCGACAGCGGGGAGAGTTGAGCAGTTCTTC.